This T cell receptor beta chain was recorded in a study of T-cell reconstitution after alpha-beta-depleted transplantation in children. This CDR3 has 13 residues. Per germline, CDR1 SGHRS and CDR2 YFSETQ. Trimming took off 0 bases at V and 7 bases at J, with 10 bases between the two ends. Unique molecular identifiers were built into the TCRbeta library. MiXCR, run by TCRdb on the PCR reads, gives a single entry per CDR3 protein. The table lists 500,000 to 600,000 distinct CDR3 sequences, less than 35% of them singletons. The J gene is TRBJ1-1, the V gene TRBV5-1, with D possibly being TRBD1 (5 bases). The source of this sequence is a human donor who donated a stem cell graft to a child with aplastic anemia. Sequencing was performed on PBMCs from the stem cell graft donor, taken from the stem cell graft. As DNA, the CDR3 is TGCGCCAGCAGCTTGGGGCAGGGAGGTGAAGCTTTCTTT. It translates to CASSLGQGGEAFF.